These T cell receptor beta chains were read from a single sample in a study of T cells in Graves' hyperthyroidism and ophthalmopathy. TCRdb itself ran the multiplex PCR reads through MiXCR, one entry per CDR3 protein. The top ten clones hold about 12% of a sample with 700,000 or so distinct CDR3 sequences, approximately 14% of them seen once. Sequencing was done on a sample of blood. The receptors here all came from a woman aged 45-60 years with Graves' ophthalmopathy. The CDR3 runs from the conserved cysteine through the conserved F or W. A D gene is named only where the DNA matches it firmly. Some rows have no size entry. The others give once, few or many, or a class for an expanded clone.

TRBJ2-1 | many | TRBV20-1 | . | TGCAGTGCTGGGGGGGGGGCAGACTACAATGAGCAGTTCTTC | CSAGGGADYNEQFF
TRBJ2-3 | many | TRBV6-2/TRBV6-3 | . | TGTGCCAGCACATACGGTGAGGGGTTGACAGATACGCAGTATTTT | CASTYGEGLTDTQYF
TRBJ2-1 | few | TRBV3-1 | TRBD2 | TGTGCCAGCAGCCTTACTAGCGGGAGATGGGAAGAGTTCTACAATGAGCAGTTCTTC | CASSLTSGRWEEFYNEQFF
TRBJ2-2 | . | TRBV27 | . | TGTGCCAGCAGTTCGACTCACACCGGGGAGCTGTTTTTT | CASSSTHTGELFF
TRBJ2-4 | . | TRBV29-1 | . | TGCAGCGTGAGAGAAATAGCCAAAAACATTCAGTACTTC | CSVREIAKNIQYF
TRBJ2-1 | few | TRBV6-1 | . | TGTGCCAGCACCCAAAATTATGAGCAGTTCTTC | CASTQNYEQFF
TRBJ2-7 | many | TRBV20-1 | . | TGCAGTGCTAGTCCCCTCTACGAGCAGTACTTC | CSASPLYEQYF
TRBJ2-7 | . | TRBV14 | TRBD2 | TGTGCCAGCAGAGCGGGAGGGACTAGGGAGCAGTACTTC | CASRAGGTREQYF
TRBJ2-7 | few | TRBV10-1 | . | TGCGCCAGCGTCCTCTGTAAACCGAGACAGAAGGCCTACGAGCAGTACTTC | CASVLCKPRQKAYEQYF
TRBJ2-7 | many | TRBV5-1 | . | TGCGCCAGCAGCTTCTCAGATTCTGAGGAAACACAAAATTTAAACTACGAGCAGTACTTC | CASSFSDSEETQNLNYEQYF
TRBJ2-7 | . | TRBV18 | . | TGTGCCAGCTCACCTCCCCTCCCCAGGGTCGTTGGGGAGCAGTACTTC | CASSPPLPRVVGEQYF
TRBJ1-4 | . | TRBV6-1 | . | TGTGCCAGCAGCGACGACGGATCTAATGAAAAACTGTTTTTT | CASSDDGSNEKLFF
TRBJ1-3 | . | TRBV12-3/TRBV12-4 | . | TGTGCCAGCAACTCTGGAAACACCATATATTTT | CASNSGNTIYF
TRBJ2-5 | . | TRBV10-3 | TRBD2 | TGTGCCATCAGGAAACTAGCGGGTAAAGAGACCCAGTACTTC | CAIRKLAGKETQYF